Each of the 13 T cell receptor beta chains below was sequenced from the same sample in a study of CD8+CD57+ T cells in acquired aplastic anemia. Flow cytometry had shown expanded CD8+CD57+ cells in the patients chosen for sequencing. The study profiled TCR beta VDJ and CDR3 using genomic DNA as template. One entry per CDR3 protein, called by TCRdb with MiXCR from the reads. The sample has more than 150,000 distinct CDR3 sequences; around 50% are singletons. The sample consisted of sorted CD4+, CD8+, or CD8+CD57+ T cells (not recorded which) from PBMCs. The receptors were sampled from a human donor with aplastic anemia.

The rearrangement uses TRBV10-3 and TRBJ2-3; D is possibly TRBD1 (6 bases). CDR1 is ENHRY and CDR2 is SYGVKD in the germline V gene. The CDR3 extends over 15 amino acids. Between the trimmed V and J ends, which lost 10 bases and 0 bases, there was a span of 17 bases. DNA of the CDR3: TGTGCCACCGCGGCAGGGGACGGAAGCACAGATACGCAGTATTTT. It specifies CATAAGDGSTDTQYF.

The chain recombines TRBV15 with TRBJ1-3; D is uncertain. CDR1 and CDR2 (germline): LNHNV, YYDKDF (reference sequence). CDR3 length equals 13 residues. V was clipped by 9 bases and J by 2 bases, with 11 bases between them. The CDR3 DNA reads TGTGCCACAAAAGTACAAACTGGAAACACCATATATTTT. Its protein product is CATKVQTGNTIYF.

This clonotype has just a few counts. This rearrangement joins TRBV15 to TRBJ2-5; D possibly corresponds to TRBD2 (6 bases). The germline V gene has CDR1 LNHNV and CDR2 YYDKDF (reference sequence). This CDR3 spans 15 amino acids. CDR3 in DNA: TGTGACAACAGCAGAGCCTGGGGGGTAGGGGAGACCCAGTACTTC. Translating gives CDNSRAWGVGETQYF.

This chain connects TRBV20-1 to TRBJ2-7; TRBD1 matches at 12 bases. Germline trimming cut 3 bases from V and 9 bases from J; bases unmatched to any gene: 6. Germline V gives CDR1 DFQATT, CDR2 SNEGSKA (reference sequence). The CDR3 has 13 amino acids. The CDR3 here is CSASQGQGARQYF. The CDR3 region has the DNA TGCAGTGCTAGTCAGGGACAGGGGGCGAGGCAGTACTTC.

This clonotype occurred many times. The genes are TRBV5-1 and TRBJ2-7; D call uncertain. V was shortened by 3 bases and J by 2 bases, with 9 bases between the two germline ends. Germline lookup yields CDR1 SGHRS and CDR2 YFSETQ. This CDR3 comprises 13 residues. CDR3 in amino acids: CASSSDGAYEQYF. The CDR3, as DNA: TGCGCCAGCAGCTCGGATGGGGCCTACGAGCAGTACTTC.

The chain recombines TRBV29-1 with TRBJ2-1; D remains unclear. Looked up from germline, CDR1 is SQVTM and CDR2 is ANQGSEA. The CDR3 is 13 residues long. Trimming removed 7 bases from V and 3 bases from J, with 13 bases in between. The CDR3 spells CSAIEGNYNEQFF. CDR3 in DNA: TGCAGCGCGATCGAAGGCAACTACAATGAGCAGTTCTTC.

This clonotype came up many times. The CDR3 DNA reads TGCGCCAGCAGCCTAATCGTGGGTACCTACGAGCAGTACTTC. This encodes CASSLIVGTYEQYF. The chain has TRBV5-1 and TRBJ2-7; D remains ambiguous. Germline-derived CDR1 and CDR2 are SGHRS and YFSETQ. Deletions cut 4 bases from V and 2 bases from J, with 13 bases between. This CDR3 is 14 amino acids long.

V gene TRBV2 combines with J gene TRBJ2-5; TRBD1 is a possible D gene (6 bases). Deletions cut 6 bases from V and 2 bases from J, with 10 bases between. The CDR3 loop spans 13 amino acids. Looked up from germline, CDR1 is SNHLY and CDR2 is FYNNEI. This CDR3 reads CASRGASQETQYF. CDR3 sequence (DNA): TGTGCCAGCAGGGGGGCAAGTCAAGAGACCCAGTACTTC.

This clonotype showed up just a few times. A clone one base away is much larger, so this may be a read error. The rearrangement joins TRBV9 to TRBJ1-6; D is unresolved. This CDR3 has 15 residues. Germline CDR1 reads SGDLS; CDR2 reads YYNGEE. The CDR3 protein is CASRDFGSYDSPLHF. The CDR3 bases are TGTGCCAGCAGGGACTTTGGCTCCTATGATTCACCCCTCCACTTT.

This clonotype was counted a few times. V usage is TRBV7-8 and J usage is TRBJ2-1, with D hard to call. The CDR3 sequence is 12 residues long. Germline values: CDR1 SGHVS, CDR2 FQNEAQ. Trimming cost V 3 bases and J 8 bases, with 8 bases left between them. The CDR3 DNA is TGTGCCAGCAGCTTTAAACTGGATGAGCAGTTCTTC. It yields the protein CASSFKLDEQFF.

This clonotype appeared a single time. Relative to the germline gene, one junction end is altered; a read error may explain this. The rearrangement joins TRBV15 to TRBJ1-1; possible D gene TRBD1, 5 bases. The length of the CDR3 is 13 residues. Looked up from germline, CDR1 is LNHNV and CDR2 is YYDKDF (reference sequence). This chain's CDR3 is CATSRDGTDETFF. For the CDR3, the DNA is TGTGCCACCAGCAGAGATGGGACGGATGAAACTTTCTTT.

The table lists this clonotype with many counts. The chain couples TRBV5-1 to TRBJ2-2; D is possibly TRBD1 or TRBD2 (5 bases each). Per the germline V gene, CDR1 is SGHRS and CDR2 is YFSETQ. The CDR3 is 13 amino acids. Trimming shortened V by 4 bases and J by 5 bases, and 9 bases separated the two germline ends. The CDR3 sequence: CASSLRETGELFF. The CDR3, as DNA: TGCGCCAGCAGCCTCAGGGAGACCGGGGAGCTGTTTTTT.

The V gene is TRBV20-1, the J gene TRBJ1-6, with 12 bases identical to TRBD1. Germline V CDR1 and CDR2: DFQATT, SNEGSKA (reference sequence). This CDR3 region has 16 residues. Trimming at V came to 0 bases and at J to 9 bases, leaving 6 bases not matched to a gene. CDR3 residues: CSAREGTGGAGSPLHF. CDR3 DNA sequence: TGCAGTGCTAGAGAAGGGACAGGGGGCGCGGGTTCACCCCTCCACTTT.